These 32 T cell receptor beta chains originate from one sample sequenced in a study of shared clonotypes between healthy human individuals. The table came from immunoSEQ multiplex PCR; TCRdb's copy has only in-frame clones and leaves some out. The table shows about 2.2 million clones, with around 93% occurring only once. CD8 cells classed as naive were CD45RO-negative and positively selected for CCR7, excluding terminally differentiated effector memory CD45RA+ cells. The sequenced material came from naive CD8+ T cells from PBMCs. The receptors come from a man between 18 and 29 years old in good health. Some clones in this sample may be carry-over from other donors' samples.

The chain employs TRBV18 and TRBJ1-2; D is undetermined. Germline V gene lookup returns CDR1 KGHSH and CDR2 LQKENI. Trimming cost V 2 bases and J 8 bases, with 24 bases left between them. The length of the CDR3 is 17 residues. The CDR3 loop is CASSPKDPRDLIWGYTF. DNA for the CDR3: TGTGCCAGCTCACCAAAGGACCCTCGAGACCTAATCTGGGGCTACACCTTC.

This sequence joins TRBV13 and TRBJ1-1; D gene uncertain. The CDR3 has 14 amino acids. The V gene lost 1 base and the J gene lost 1 base, with 7 bases spanning the gap. CDR1 and CDR2 (germline): PRHDT, FYEKMQ (reference sequence). The CDR3 DNA reads as TGTGCCAGCAGCTTAGATGCAGGGAACACTGAAGCTTTCTTT. It specifies CASSLDAGNTEAFF. Looking up the rest from reference TRBV13 and TRBJ1-1 gives the full variable domain: AAGVIQSPRHLIKEKRETATLKCYPIPRHDTVYWYQQGPGQDPQFLISFYEKMQSDKGSIPDRFSAQQFSDYHSELNMSSLELGDSALYFCASSLDAGNTEAFFGQGTRLTVV.

This chain connects TRBV19 to TRBJ2-1, with D perhaps TRBD1 (5 bases). CDR1 and CDR2 (germline): LNHDA, SQIVND (reference sequence). V was clipped by 5 bases and J by 4 bases, with 18 bases between them. This CDR3 has 16 residues. The CDR3 DNA is TGTGCCAGTAGTGGCTACAAGGGGTCCGAGTACAATGAGCAGTTCTTC. Its translation is CASSGYKGSEYNEQFF.

The chain combines TRBV7-9 with TRBJ2-5; 9 bases fit TRBD1. This CDR3 has 14 amino acids. CDR1 SEHNR and CDR2 FQNEAQ come from the germline V gene (reference sequence). Trimming at V came to 7 bases and at J to 3 bases, leaving 6 bases not matched to a gene. The CDR3 loop is CASTHRTGEETQYF. CDR3 nucleotide sequence: TGTGCCAGCACCCACCGGACAGGGGAAGAGACCCAGTACTTC.

The J gene is TRBJ2-1, the V gene TRBV9; D not certain. Trimming removed 0 bases at V and 0 bases at J, with 10 bases between. The CDR3 runs to 16 residues. Per germline, CDR1 SGDLS and CDR2 YYNGEE. In DNA form, the CDR3 reads TGTGCCAGCAGCGTAGAGCCCCGAAGCTCCTACAATGAGCAGTTCTTC. This gives the protein CASSVEPRSSYNEQFF.

The chain joins TRBV15 to TRBJ2-1; 9 bases are a match to TRBD2. V shed 1 base, J shed 4 bases, and the junction held 2 bases outside the gene matches. Germline CDR1 reads LNHNV; CDR2 reads YYDKDF (reference sequence). The CDR3 spans 15 residues. The CDR3 is CATSRGTSEYNEQFF. The CDR3 DNA reads TGTGCCACCAGCAGAGGGACTAGCGAATACAATGAGCAGTTCTTC.

This chain uses TRBV11-3 with TRBJ1-1; 9 bases are a match to TRBD1. After removal of 1 base from V and 8 bases from J, the junction contained 8 bases not matched to a gene. Per germline, CDR1 SGHNT and CDR2 YENEEA. The CDR3 is made up of 15 amino acids. The CDR3: CASSLVTGGLREAFF. The CDR3 coding sequence is TGTGCCAGCAGCTTAGTGACAGGGGGACTGAGGGAAGCTTTCTTT. The full variable domain, rest sourced from reference TRBV11-3 and TRBJ1-1, is EAGVVQSPRYKIIEKKQPVAFWCNPISGHNTLYWYLQNLGQGPELLIRYENEEAVDDSQLPKDRFSAERLKGVDSTLKIQPAELGDSAVYLCASSLVTGGLREAFFGQGTRLTVV.

The count of this clone is one. This chain uses TRBV30 with TRBJ2-5, with TRBD1 identical over 7 bases. Per the germline V gene, CDR1 is GTSNPN and CDR2 is SVGIG (reference sequence). This CDR3 is 15 amino acids long. The V segment lost 8 bases and the J segment 1 base; nucleotides outside the gene matches: 13. In DNA form, the CDR3 reads TGTGCCCATGGACGGGCAGGGGGTTTCCAAGAGACCCAGTACTTC. Its translation is CAHGRAGGFQETQYF.

The J gene is TRBJ1-5, the V gene TRBV21-1. TRBV21-1 is noted as a pseudogene. This CDR3 spans 14 amino acids. CDR3 nucleotide sequence: TGTGCCAGCAGTAGGGTGGGTAACAATCAGCCCCAGCATTTT. This gives the protein CASSRVGNNQPQHF.

The rearrangement links TRBV11-2 to TRBJ2-1; possibly TRBD2 for D (6 bases). The CDR3 runs to 15 residues. The V gene's germline CDR1 is SGHAT and CDR2 FQNNGV. V was pared by 2 bases and J by 2 bases, with 10 bases between. The CDR3 loop reads CASSLWDSPYNEQFF. DNA for the CDR3: TGTGCCAGCAGCTTATGGGACTCTCCCTACAATGAGCAGTTCTTC. The whole variable domain, remainder taken from reference TRBV11-2 and TRBJ2-1, is EAGVAQSPRYKIIEKRQSVAFWCNPISGHATLYWYQQILGQGPKLLIQFQNNGVVDDSQLPKDRFSAERLKGVDSTLKIQPAKLEDSAVYLCASSLWDSPYNEQFFGPGTRLTVL.

The chain employs TRBV9 and TRBJ2-2, with D tentatively TRBD1 or TRBD2 (5 bases each). Trimming shortened V by 4 bases and J by 7 bases, and 17 bases separated the two germline ends. The CDR3 covers 15 residues. Germline-derived CDR1 and CDR2 are SGDLS and YYNGEE. CDR3 in amino acids: CASSSRDGLRGELFF. The CDR3 DNA reads as TGTGCCAGCAGCTCCCGGGACGGACTTCGCGGGGAGCTGTTTTTT.

This clone appeared a single time. The chain links TRBV7-9 to TRBJ2-7, with D unclear. The V gene lost 5 bases and the J gene lost 1 base, with 18 bases spanning the gap. The CDR3 has 16 residues. Germline V gene sequence: CDR1 SEHNR, CDR2 FQNEAQ (reference sequence). The CDR3 bases are TGTGCCAGCAGCACATGGGCCCAACCGTGGTCCTACGAGCAGTACTTC. Its translation is CASSTWAQPWSYEQYF.

This rearrangement joins TRBV6-5 to TRBJ1-2, with D possibly TRBD1 on 6 matching bases. Germline lookup yields CDR1 MNHEY and CDR2 SVGAGI. The CDR3 extends over 14 amino acids. The V gene lost 0 bases and the J gene lost 8 bases, with 13 bases spanning the gap. CDR3 sequence: CASSYSEGGSGYTF. CDR3 coding DNA: TGTGCCAGCAGTTACTCGGAAGGGGGTAGCGGCTACACCTTC.

This clone came up once. The chain has TRBV27 and TRBJ2-3; TRBD2 is a possible D gene (5 bases). V was pared by 4 bases and J by 2 bases, with 7 bases between. Germline lookup yields CDR1 MNHEY and CDR2 SMNVEV (reference sequence). CDR3 size: 13 residues. CDR3 nucleotide sequence: TGTGCCAGCAGTTATCGGGACACAGATACGCAGTATTTT. Translation gives CASSYRDTDTQYF.

The J gene is TRBJ2-3, the V gene TRBV6-1; TRBD1 matches 7 bases. CDR3 length: 12 amino acids. V lost 9 bases, J lost 3 bases, and 3 bases stayed unmatched. CDR1 and CDR2 (germline): MNHNS, SASEGT. The chain's CDR3 is CASRDSTDTQYF. The CDR3 DNA reads TGTGCCAGTAGGGACAGTACAGATACGCAGTATTTT.

The chain combines TRBV30 with TRBJ1-5; D gene uncertain. The V and J ends lost 5 bases and 4 bases respectively, with 15 bases between them. CDR1 is GTSNPN and CDR2 is SVGIG in the germline V gene (reference sequence). The CDR3 loop spans 14 amino acids. The CDR3, as DNA: TGTGCCTGGGAGGCTAAGGGCGCGAATCAGCCCCAGCATTTT. This gives the protein CAWEAKGANQPQHF.

The V and J genes are TRBV7-9 and TRBJ2-5; no clear D gene. V lost 4 bases and J lost 4, with 13 bases in between. Germline CDR1 reads SEHNR; CDR2 reads FQNEAQ (reference sequence). This CDR3 is built from 14 residues. Here the CDR3 DNA reads TGTGCCAGCAGCTCGTTGGGAAACCTAGAGACCCAGTACTTC. This sequence encodes CASSSLGNLETQYF.

The chain has TRBV5-4 and TRBJ2-1; D gene uncertain. This CDR3 has 13 residues. V lost 0 bases, J lost 8 bases, and 9 bases lay in between. Germline V gene lookup returns CDR1 SGHNT and CDR2 YYREEE (reference sequence). CDR3 protein: CASSLVPGDEQFF. The CDR3 DNA sequence: TGTGCCAGCAGCTTGGTACCCGGAGATGAGCAGTTCTTC.

J is TRBJ2-5 and V is TRBV28; D remains unclear. CDR3 length: 13 residues. Trimming cost V 3 bases and J 3 bases, with 8 bases left between them. Germline V lookup: CDR1 MDHEN, CDR2 SYDVKM. As DNA, the CDR3 is TGTGCCAGCAGTTTGTCAGAAGAAGAGACCCAGTACTTC. It codes for CASSLSEEETQYF.

CDR3 region: CASTPLIGSTDTQYF. As DNA, the CDR3 is TGTGCCAGCACCCCATTGATAGGGAGCACAGATACGCAGTATTTT. The V and J genes are TRBV7-6 and TRBJ2-3; no clear D gene. The V gene lost 7 bases and the J gene lost 0 bases, with 14 bases spanning the gap. From germline, CDR1 is SGHVS and CDR2 FNYEAQ. This CDR3 spans 15 amino acids. Full variable domain (missing parts from reference TRBV7-6 and TRBJ2-3): GAGVSQSPRYKVTKRGQDVALRCDPISGHVSLYWYRQALGQGPEFLTYFNYEAQQDKSGLPNDRFSAERPEGSISTLTIQRTEQRDSAMYRCASTPLIGSTDTQYFGPGTRLTVL.

The chain recombines TRBV16 with TRBJ2-7, with TRBD2 matching over 10 bases. CDR1 is KGHSY, CDR2 FQNENV, per germline. The CDR3 contains 19 residues. With V trimmed by 1 base and J by 0 bases, 12 bases remained unmatched. Here the CDR3 reads CASSQFFSSGTSASYEQYF. The DNA for the CDR3 is TGTGCCAGCAGCCAATTCTTCAGTAGCGGGACTAGCGCCTCCTACGAGCAGTACTTC.

This sequence joins TRBV15 and TRBJ2-1; D uncertain. V lost 1 base and J lost 1, with 5 bases in between. The CDR3 loop spans 14 amino acids. Germline V gene sequence: CDR1 LNHNV, CDR2 YYDKDF (reference sequence). CDR3 region: CATSRGPSYNEQFF. CDR3 coding DNA: TGTGCCACCAGCAGAGGGCCGTCCTACAATGAGCAGTTCTTC.

The rearrangement uses TRBV11-2 and TRBJ1-1; D is unclear. The germline CDR1 and CDR2 sequences are SGHAT and FQNNGV. V was shortened by 1 base and J by 0 bases, with 15 bases between the two germline ends. This CDR3 is 17 amino acids long. The CDR3 spells CASSLARVRRMNTEAFF. CDR3 nucleotide sequence: TGTGCCAGCAGCTTAGCTCGGGTTCGACGTATGAACACTGAAGCTTTCTTT.

This clone was found a few times. CDR3 sequence: CATNPAGDTEAFF. The CDR3 bases are TGTGCCACAAATCCCGCGGGTGACACTGAAGCTTTCTTT. The gene calls are TRBV9 and TRBJ1-1; D ambiguous. Germline V lookup: CDR1 SGDLS, CDR2 YYNGEE. The ends were cut back, 9 bases at V and 3 bases at J, with 15 bases in the middle. The CDR3 has 13 residues.

J is TRBJ2-7 and V is TRBV14; D remains ambiguous. This CDR3 contains 16 residues. Trimming shortened V by 0 bases and J by 0 bases, and 12 bases separated the two germline ends. CDR1 SGHDN and CDR2 FVKESK come from the germline V gene. The CDR3, as DNA: TGTGCCAGCAGCCAAGACGTGACTCTGAGCTCCTACGAGCAGTACTTC. Amino acids: CASSQDVTLSSYEQYF.

Note on this clone: This CDR3 is also generated by other DNA sequences in the sample. The chain joins TRBV4-1 to TRBJ1-1; D may be TRBD1 (5 bases). Germline V gene data show CDR1 as MGHRA and CDR2 as YSYEKL. CDR3 length: 15 amino acids. With 0 bases removed from V and 1 base from J, the gap between germline ends came to 9 bases. The CDR3 reads CASSQDWGQNTEAFF. The CDR3 DNA reads TGCGCCAGCAGCCAAGATTGGGGCCAGAACACTGAAGCTTTCTTT.

CDR3 DNA sequence: TGTGCCAGCAGCAACCCGGGACGGTGGAACACTGAAGCTTTCTTT. Translation gives CASSNPGRWNTEAFF. The V call is TRBV11-3, the J call TRBJ1-1; a weak D match, TRBD1 (5 bases). Looked up from germline, CDR1 is SGHNT and CDR2 is YENEEA. Trimming shortened V by 5 bases and J by 1 base, and 14 bases separated the two germline ends. The CDR3 sequence is 15 residues long. The variable domain in full, completed from reference TRBV11-3 and TRBJ1-1, reads EAGVVQSPRYKIIEKKQPVAFWCNPISGHNTLYWYLQNLGQGPELLIRYENEEAVDDSQLPKDRFSAERLKGVDSTLKIQPAELGDSAVYLCASSNPGRWNTEAFFGQGTRLTVV.

The CDR3 region is CASSQSTGPYEQYF. The CDR3 nucleotides are TGCGCCAGCAGCCAGTCGACGGGACCCTACGAGCAGTACTTC. J is TRBJ2-7 and V is TRBV4-1, with D perhaps assigned TRBD1 or TRBD2 (5 bases each). The CDR3 has 14 amino acids. Trimming removed 3 bases at V and 2 bases at J, with 11 bases between. Germline V CDR1 and CDR2: MGHRA, YSYEKL.

This clone is a singleton in its sample. The chain combines TRBV6-1 with TRBJ2-7; the D call may be TRBD1 or TRBD2 (5 bases each). This CDR3 is 15 amino acids long. V lost 3 bases to trimming and J lost 4 bases, with 16 bases between them. Germline CDR1 and CDR2: MNHNS and SASEGT. CDR3 amino acids: CASSDGDGIPYEQYF. The CDR3 nucleotides read TGTGCCAGCAGTGATGGGGACGGGATCCCTTACGAGCAGTACTTC.

V gene TRBV27 combines with J gene TRBJ1-1; D is unresolved. There are 14 residues in the CDR3. The V gene's germline CDR1 is MNHEY and CDR2 SMNVEV (reference sequence). Trimming removed 2 bases at V and 6 bases at J, with 13 bases between. CDR3 loop: CASSLIPGSAEAFF. The CDR3 bases are TGTGCCAGCAGTTTAATTCCGGGTTCGGCTGAAGCTTTCTTT.

The chain couples TRBV10-3 to TRBJ2-2; D is possibly TRBD1 (5 bases). V shed 5 bases and J shed 5 bases, with 15 bases lying between them. Germline CDR1 and CDR2: ENHRY and SYGVKD. The CDR3 spans 15 residues. This CDR3 reads CAISQEYRRTGELFF. The CDR3 DNA follows: TGTGCCATCAGTCAAGAATACAGGAGAACCGGGGAGCTGTTTTTT.

This chain uses TRBV6-6 with TRBJ2-2; no reliable D call. Germline V gives CDR1 MNHNY, CDR2 SVGAGI (reference sequence). The CDR3 consists of 15 residues. V was cut by 7 bases and J by 5 bases, with 17 bases left in between. CDR3 sequence reads: CASTLGPIGTGELFF. DNA of the CDR3: TGTGCCAGCACCCTCGGACCCATCGGGACCGGGGAGCTGTTTTTT.